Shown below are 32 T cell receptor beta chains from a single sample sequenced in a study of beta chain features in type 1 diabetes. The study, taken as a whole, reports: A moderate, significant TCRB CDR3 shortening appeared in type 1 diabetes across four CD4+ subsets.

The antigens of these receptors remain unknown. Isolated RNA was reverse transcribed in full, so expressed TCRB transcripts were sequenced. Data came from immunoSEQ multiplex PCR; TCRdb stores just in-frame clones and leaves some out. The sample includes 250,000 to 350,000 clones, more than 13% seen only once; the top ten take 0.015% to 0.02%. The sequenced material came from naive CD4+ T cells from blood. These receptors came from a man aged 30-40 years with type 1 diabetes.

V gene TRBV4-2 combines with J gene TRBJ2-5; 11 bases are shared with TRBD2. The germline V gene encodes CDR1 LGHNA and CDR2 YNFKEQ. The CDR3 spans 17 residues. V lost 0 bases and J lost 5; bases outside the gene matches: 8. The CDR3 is CASSQDPVASGGETQYF. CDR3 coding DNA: TGTGCCAGCAGCCAAGATCCCGTGGCTAGCGGGGGGGAGACCCAGTACTTC.

The CDR3 here is CASTADEDTQYF. The CDR3 nucleotides read TGTGCCAGCACCGCAGATGAAGATACGCAGTATTTT. V is TRBV2 and J is TRBJ2-3, with D uncertain. CDR3 size: 12 residues. Germline CDR1 SNHLY, CDR2 FYNNEI. Trimming stripped 7 bases from V and 5 bases from J, with 10 bases between. The whole variable domain, filled in from reference TRBV2 and TRBJ2-3, reads EPEVTQTPSHQVTQMGQEVILRCVPISNHLYFYWYRQILGQKVEFLVSFYNNEISEKSEIFDDQFSVERPDGSNFTLKIRSTKLEDSAMYFCASTADEDTQYFGPGTRLTVL.

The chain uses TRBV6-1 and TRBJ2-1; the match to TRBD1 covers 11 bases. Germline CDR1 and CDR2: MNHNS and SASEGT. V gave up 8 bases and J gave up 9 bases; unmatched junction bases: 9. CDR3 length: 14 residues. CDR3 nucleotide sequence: TGTGCCAGCGGGGGGACAGGGGGATACGGTGAGCAGTTCTTC. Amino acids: CASGGTGGYGEQFF.

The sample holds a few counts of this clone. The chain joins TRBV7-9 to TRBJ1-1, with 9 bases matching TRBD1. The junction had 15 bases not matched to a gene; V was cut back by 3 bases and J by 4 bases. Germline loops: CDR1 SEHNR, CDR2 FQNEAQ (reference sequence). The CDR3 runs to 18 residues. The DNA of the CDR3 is TGTGCCAGCAGCTTTGGAGGGACAGGGAGGCTAAGGGCCACTGAAGCTTTCTTT. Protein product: CASSFGGTGRLRATEAFF.

The CDR3 DNA sequence: TGTGCCAGCAGCGGAGGCTCCTACGAGCAGTACTTC. It is translated as CASSGGSYEQYF. The chain carries TRBV7-9 and TRBJ2-7; a possible D gene is TRBD2 (5 bases). In germline, CDR1 is SEHNR, CDR2 FQNEAQ (reference sequence). Trimming took 5 bases from V and 0 from J, leaving 5 bases between them. The length of the CDR3 is 12 residues.

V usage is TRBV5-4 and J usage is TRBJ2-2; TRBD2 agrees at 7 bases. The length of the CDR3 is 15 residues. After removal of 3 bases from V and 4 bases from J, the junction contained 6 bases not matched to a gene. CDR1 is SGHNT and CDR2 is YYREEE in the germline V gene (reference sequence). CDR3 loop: CASSSEGRVTGELFF. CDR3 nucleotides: TGTGCCAGCAGCTCCGAAGGGAGGGTCACCGGGGAGCTGTTTTTT.

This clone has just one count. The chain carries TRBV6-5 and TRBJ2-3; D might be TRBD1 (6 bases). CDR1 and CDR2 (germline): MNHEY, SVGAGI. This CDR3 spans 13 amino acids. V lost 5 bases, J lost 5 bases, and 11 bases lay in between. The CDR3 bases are TGTGCCAGCAGTGAAGGCAGGGGAGATACGCAGTATTTT. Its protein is CASSEGRGDTQYF.

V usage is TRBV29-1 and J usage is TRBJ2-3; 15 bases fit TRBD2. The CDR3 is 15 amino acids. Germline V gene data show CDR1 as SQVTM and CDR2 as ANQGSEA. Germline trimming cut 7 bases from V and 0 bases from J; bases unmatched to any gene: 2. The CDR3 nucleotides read TGCAGCGGGACTAGCGGGGGGGGTAGCACAGATACGCAGTATTTT. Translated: CSGTSGGGSTDTQYF.

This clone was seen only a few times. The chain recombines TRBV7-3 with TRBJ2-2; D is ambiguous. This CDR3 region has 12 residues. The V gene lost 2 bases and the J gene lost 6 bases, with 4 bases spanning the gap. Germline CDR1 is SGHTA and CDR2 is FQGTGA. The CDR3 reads CASSLVSGELFF. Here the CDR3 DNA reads TGTGCCAGCAGCTTAGTATCCGGGGAGCTGTTTTTT.

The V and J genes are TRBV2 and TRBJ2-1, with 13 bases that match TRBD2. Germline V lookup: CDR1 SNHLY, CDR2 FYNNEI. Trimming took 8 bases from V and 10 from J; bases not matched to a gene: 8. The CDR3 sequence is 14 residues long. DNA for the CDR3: TGTGCCAGCGCCGGACTAGCGGGAGATGAAGAGCAGTTCTTC. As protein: CASAGLAGDEEQFF.

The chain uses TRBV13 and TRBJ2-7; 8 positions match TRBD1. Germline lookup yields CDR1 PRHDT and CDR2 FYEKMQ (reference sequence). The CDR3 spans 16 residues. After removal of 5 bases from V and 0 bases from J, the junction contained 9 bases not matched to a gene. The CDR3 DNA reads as TGTGCCAGCAGCCCTTATTCGGGACAGGTCTCCTACGAGCAGTACTTC. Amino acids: CASSPYSGQVSYEQYF.

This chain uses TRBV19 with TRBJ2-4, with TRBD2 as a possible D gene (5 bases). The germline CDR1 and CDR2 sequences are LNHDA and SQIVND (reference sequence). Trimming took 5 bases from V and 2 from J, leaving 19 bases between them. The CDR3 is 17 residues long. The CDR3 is CASSRSDGSIPKNIQYF. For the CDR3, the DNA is TGTGCCAGTAGTCGTTCGGATGGGAGCATTCCCAAAAACATTCAGTACTTC.

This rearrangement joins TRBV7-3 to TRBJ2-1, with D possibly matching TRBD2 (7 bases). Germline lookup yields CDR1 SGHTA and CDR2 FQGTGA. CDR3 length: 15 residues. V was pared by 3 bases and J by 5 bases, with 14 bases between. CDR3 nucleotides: TGTGCCAGCAGCTTGGGGGCGGGAGTCGACAATGAGCAGTTCTTC. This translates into CASSLGAGVDNEQFF.

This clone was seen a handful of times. The CDR3 region has the DNA TGCAGCGTTGAAGGGAGCGCATCTGGCTACACCTTC. This encodes CSVEGSASGYTF. The chain uses TRBV29-1 and TRBJ1-2; D is unclear. The ends were cut back, 1 base at V and 7 bases at J, with 10 bases in the middle. Germline V gene lookup returns CDR1 SQVTM and CDR2 ANQGSEA. The length of the CDR3 is 12 residues.

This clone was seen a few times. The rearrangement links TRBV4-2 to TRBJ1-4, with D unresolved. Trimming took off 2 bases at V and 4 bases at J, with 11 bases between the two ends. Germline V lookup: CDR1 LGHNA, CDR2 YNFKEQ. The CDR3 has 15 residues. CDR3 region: CASSQQRLDNEKLFF. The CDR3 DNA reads TGTGCCAGCAGCCAACAGAGACTTGATAATGAAAAACTGTTTTTT.

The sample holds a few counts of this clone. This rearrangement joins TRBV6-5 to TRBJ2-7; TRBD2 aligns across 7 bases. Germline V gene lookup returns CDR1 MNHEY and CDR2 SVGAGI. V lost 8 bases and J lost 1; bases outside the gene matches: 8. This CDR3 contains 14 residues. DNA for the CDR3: TGTGCCAGCCGACGAGGCGGGAGTTCCTACGAGCAGTACTTC. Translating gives CASRRGGSSYEQYF.

CDR3 sequence (DNA): TGTGCCAGCAGCCCTCAAGGGAGGACATGGGAGCAGTACTTC. This encodes CASSPQGRTWEQYF. The rearrangement links TRBV5-4 to TRBJ2-7, with D possibly matching TRBD2 (6 bases). Trimming cost V 4 bases and J 7 bases, with 18 bases left between them. In germline, CDR1 is SGHNT, CDR2 YYREEE (reference sequence). The CDR3 is made up of 14 amino acids.

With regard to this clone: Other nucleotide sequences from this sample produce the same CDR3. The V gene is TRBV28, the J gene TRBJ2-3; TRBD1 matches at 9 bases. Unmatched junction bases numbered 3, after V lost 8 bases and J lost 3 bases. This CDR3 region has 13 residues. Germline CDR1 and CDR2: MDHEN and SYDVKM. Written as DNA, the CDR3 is TGTGCCAGCTCGACAGGGGGGACAGATACGCAGTATTTT. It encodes CASSTGGTDTQYF. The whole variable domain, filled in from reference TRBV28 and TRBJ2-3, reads DVKVTQSSRYLVKRTGEKVFLECVQDMDHENMFWYRQDPGLGLRLIYFSYDVKMKEKGDIPEGYSVSREKKERFSLILESASTNQTSMYLCASSTGGTDTQYFGPGTRLTVL.

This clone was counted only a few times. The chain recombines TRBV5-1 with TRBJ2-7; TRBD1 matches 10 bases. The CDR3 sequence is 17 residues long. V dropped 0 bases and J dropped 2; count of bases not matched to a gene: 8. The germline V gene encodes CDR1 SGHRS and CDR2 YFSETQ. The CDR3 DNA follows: TGCGCCAGCAGCTTGGTGGATCACGGGACAGGGGCCTACGAGCAGTACTTC. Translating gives CASSLVDHGTGAYEQYF.

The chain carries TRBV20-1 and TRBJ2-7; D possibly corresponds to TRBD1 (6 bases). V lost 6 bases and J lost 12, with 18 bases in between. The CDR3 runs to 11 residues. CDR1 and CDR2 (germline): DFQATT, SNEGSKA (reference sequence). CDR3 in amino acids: CSAAGGNRAYF. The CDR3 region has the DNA TGCAGTGCCGCGGGCGGTAACAGGGCGTACTTC.

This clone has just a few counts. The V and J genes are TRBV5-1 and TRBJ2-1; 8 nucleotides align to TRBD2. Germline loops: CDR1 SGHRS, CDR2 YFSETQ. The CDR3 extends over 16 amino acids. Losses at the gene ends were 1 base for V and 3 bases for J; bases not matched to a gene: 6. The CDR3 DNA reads TGCGCCAGCAGCTTGAATGGACTAGCAAGCTACAATGAGCAGTTCTTC. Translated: CASSLNGLASYNEQFF.

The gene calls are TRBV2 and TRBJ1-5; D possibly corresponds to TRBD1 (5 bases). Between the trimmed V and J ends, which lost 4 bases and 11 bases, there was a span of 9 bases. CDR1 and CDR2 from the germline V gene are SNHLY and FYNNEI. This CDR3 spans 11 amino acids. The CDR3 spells CASSGVTAQHF. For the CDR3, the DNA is TGTGCCAGCAGTGGGGTGACAGCCCAGCATTTT. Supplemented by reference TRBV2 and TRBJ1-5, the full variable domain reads EPEVTQTPSHQVTQMGQEVILRCVPISNHLYFYWYRQILGQKVEFLVSFYNNEISEKSEIFDDQFSVERPDGSNFTLKIRSTKLEDSAMYFCASSGVTAQHFGDGTRLSIL.

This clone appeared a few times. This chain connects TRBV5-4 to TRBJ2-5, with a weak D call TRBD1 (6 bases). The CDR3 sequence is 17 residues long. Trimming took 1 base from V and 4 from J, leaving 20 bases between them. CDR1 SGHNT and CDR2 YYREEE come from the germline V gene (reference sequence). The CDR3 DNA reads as TGTGCCAGCAGCTTGTGGGGGCGGAACCCCATTCGAGAGACCCAGTACTTC. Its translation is CASSLWGRNPIRETQYF.

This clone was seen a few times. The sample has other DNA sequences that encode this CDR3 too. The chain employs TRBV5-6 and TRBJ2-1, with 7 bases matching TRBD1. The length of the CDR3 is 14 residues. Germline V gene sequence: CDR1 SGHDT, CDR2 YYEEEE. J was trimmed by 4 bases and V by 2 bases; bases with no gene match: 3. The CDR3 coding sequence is TGTGCCAGCAGCTTTTGGGACAGATACAATGAGCAGTTCTTC. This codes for CASSFWDRYNEQFF.

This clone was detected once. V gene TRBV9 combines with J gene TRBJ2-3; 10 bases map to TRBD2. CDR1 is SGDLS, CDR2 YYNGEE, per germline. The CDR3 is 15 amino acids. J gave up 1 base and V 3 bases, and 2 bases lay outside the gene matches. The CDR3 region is CASSGGTSGTDTQYF. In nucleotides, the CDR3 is TGTGCCAGCAGCGGAGGGACTAGCGGCACAGATACGCAGTATTTT.

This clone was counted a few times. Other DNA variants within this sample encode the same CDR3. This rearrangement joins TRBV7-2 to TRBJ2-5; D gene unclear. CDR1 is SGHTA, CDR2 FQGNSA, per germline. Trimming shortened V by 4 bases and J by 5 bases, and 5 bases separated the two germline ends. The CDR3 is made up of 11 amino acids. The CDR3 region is CASSSQETQYF. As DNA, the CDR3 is TGTGCCAGCAGCTCCCAGGAGACCCAGTACTTC.

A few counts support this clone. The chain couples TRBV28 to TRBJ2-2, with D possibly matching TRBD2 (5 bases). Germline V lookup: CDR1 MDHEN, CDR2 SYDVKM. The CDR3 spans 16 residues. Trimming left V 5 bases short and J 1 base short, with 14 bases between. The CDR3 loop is CASSEAAALNTGELFF. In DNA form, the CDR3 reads TGTGCCAGCAGTGAGGCAGCGGCCTTGAACACCGGGGAGCTGTTTTTT. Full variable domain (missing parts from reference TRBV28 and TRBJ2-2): DVKVTQSSRYLVKRTGEKVFLECVQDMDHENMFWYRQDPGLGLRLIYFSYDVKMKEKGDIPEGYSVSREKKERFSLILESASTNQTSMYLCASSEAAALNTGELFFGEGSRLTVL.

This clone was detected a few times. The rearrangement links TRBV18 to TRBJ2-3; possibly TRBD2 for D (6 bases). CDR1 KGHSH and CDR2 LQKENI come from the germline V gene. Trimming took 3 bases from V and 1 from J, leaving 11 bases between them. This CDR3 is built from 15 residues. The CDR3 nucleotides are TGTGCCAGCTCACCGCGGAGGGGCGGCACAGATACGCAGTATTTT. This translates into CASSPRRGGTDTQYF. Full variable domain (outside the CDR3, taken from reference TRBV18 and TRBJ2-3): NAGVMQNPRHLVRRRGQEARLRCSPMKGHSHVYWYRQLPEEGLKFMVYLQKENIIDESGMPKERFSAEFPKEGPSILRIQQVVRGDSAAYFCASSPRRGGTDTQYFGPGTRLTVL.

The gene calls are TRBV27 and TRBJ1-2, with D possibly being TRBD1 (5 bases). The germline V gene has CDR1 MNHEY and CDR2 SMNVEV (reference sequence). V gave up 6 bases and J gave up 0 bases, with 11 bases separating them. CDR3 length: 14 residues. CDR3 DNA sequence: TGTGCCAGCAGGAATGGGGCGGCTAACTATGGCTACACCTTC. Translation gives CASRNGAANYGYTF.

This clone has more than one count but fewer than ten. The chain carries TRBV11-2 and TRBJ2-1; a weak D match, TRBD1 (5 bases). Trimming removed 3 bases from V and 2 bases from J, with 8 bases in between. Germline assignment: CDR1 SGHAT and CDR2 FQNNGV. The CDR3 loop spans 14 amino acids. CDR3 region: CASSLLRAYNEQFF. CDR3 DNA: TGTGCCAGCAGCTTGCTCAGGGCCTACAATGAGCAGTTCTTC. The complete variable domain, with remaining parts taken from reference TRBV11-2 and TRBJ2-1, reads EAGVAQSPRYKIIEKRQSVAFWCNPISGHATLYWYQQILGQGPKLLIQFQNNGVVDDSQLPKDRFSAERLKGVDSTLKIQPAKLEDSAVYLCASSLLRAYNEQFFGPGTRLTVL.

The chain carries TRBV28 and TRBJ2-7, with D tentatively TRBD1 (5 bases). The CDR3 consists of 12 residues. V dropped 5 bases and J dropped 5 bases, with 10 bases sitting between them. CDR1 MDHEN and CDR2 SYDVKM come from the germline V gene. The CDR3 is CASSLLRDEQYF. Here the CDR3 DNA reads TGTGCCAGCAGTCTACTCAGGGACGAGCAGTACTTC.

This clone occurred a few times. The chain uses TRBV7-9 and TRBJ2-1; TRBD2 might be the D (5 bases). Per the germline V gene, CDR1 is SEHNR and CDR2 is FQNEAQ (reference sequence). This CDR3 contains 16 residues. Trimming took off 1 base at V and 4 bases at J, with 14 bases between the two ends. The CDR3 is CASSLGTGKVYNEQFF. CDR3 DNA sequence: TGTGCCAGCAGCTTAGGGACCGGGAAGGTTTACAATGAGCAGTTCTTC. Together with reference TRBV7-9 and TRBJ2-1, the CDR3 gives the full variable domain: DTGVSQNPRHKITKRGQNVTFRCDPISEHNRLYWYRQTLGQGPEFLTYFQNEAQLEKSRLLSDRFSAERPKGSFSTLEIQRTEQGDSAMYLCASSLGTGKVYNEQFFGPGTRLTVL.